This T cell receptor beta chain was captured in a study of technical replicates of blood from a handful of donors. Sequencing used immunoSEQ multiplex PCR; TCRdb keeps in-frame clones, though not all of them. The repertoire has about 100,000 clones, around 96% of them found once; the top ten carry approximately 0.21%. Trimming removed 1 base from V and 8 bases from J; junction bases left unmatched: 8. Germline-derived CDR1 and CDR2 are SGHKS and YYEKEE (reference sequence). The CDR3 covers 15 residues. Sequencing was performed on T cells isolated from PBMCs. The chain links TRBV5-5 to TRBJ2-1; 8 bases agree with TRBD2. The TCR sequence derives from a human donor in good health. CDR3 in DNA: TGTGCCAGCAGCTTGCTCGCGGGAGGCTGGGATGAGCAGTTCTTC. Its protein product is CASSLLAGGWDEQFF. Complete variable domain (other parts from reference TRBV5-5 and TRBJ2-1): DAGVTQSPTHLIKTRGQQVTLRCSPISGHKSVSWYQQVLGQGPQFIFQYYEKEERGRGNFPDRFSARQFPNYSSELNVNALLLGDSALYLCASSLLAGGWDEQFFGPGTRLTVL.